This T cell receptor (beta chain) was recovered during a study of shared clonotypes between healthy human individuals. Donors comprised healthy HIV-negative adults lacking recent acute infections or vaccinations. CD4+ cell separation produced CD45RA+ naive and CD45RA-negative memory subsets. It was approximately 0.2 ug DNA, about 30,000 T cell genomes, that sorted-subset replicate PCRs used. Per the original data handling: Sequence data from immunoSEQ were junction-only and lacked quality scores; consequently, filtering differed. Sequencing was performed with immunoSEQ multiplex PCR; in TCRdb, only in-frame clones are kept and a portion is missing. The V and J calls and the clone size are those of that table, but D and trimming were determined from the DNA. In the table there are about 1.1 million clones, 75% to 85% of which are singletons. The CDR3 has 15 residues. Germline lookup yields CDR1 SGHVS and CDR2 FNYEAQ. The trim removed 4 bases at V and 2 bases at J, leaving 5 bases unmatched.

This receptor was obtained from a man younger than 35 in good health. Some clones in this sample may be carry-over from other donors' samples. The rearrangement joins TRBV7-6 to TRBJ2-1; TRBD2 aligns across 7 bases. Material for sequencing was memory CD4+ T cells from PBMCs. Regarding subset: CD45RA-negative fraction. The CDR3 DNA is TGTGCCAGCAGCTCGGGACTACTTACCTACAATGAGCAGTTCTTC. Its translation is CASSSGLLTYNEQFF.